The 2 T cell receptor beta chains below were found in one sample sequenced in a study of neoadjuvant anti-PD-1 for oral cavity cancer. TCRdb keeps only in-frame clones here, not all; method: immunoSEQ multiplex PCR. The sample records over 15,000 clones, nearly 70% being singletons. The sample in question was PBMCs, obtained before nivolumab (anti-PD-1) treatment. The receptors stem from a person between 40 and 80 years old with oral cavity squamous cell carcinoma.

The table lists this clone with a few counts. V usage is TRBV30 and J usage is TRBJ1-5, with unresolved D. Germline values: CDR1 GTSNPN, CDR2 SVGIG (reference sequence). CDR3 size: 14 residues. Trimming left V 3 bases short and J 2 bases short, with 11 bases between. The CDR3 loop is CAWSFGSGNQPQHF. CDR3 DNA sequence: TGTGCCTGGAGCTTTGGGTCCGGCAATCAGCCCCAGCATTTT. The variable domain in full, completed from reference TRBV30 and TRBJ1-5, reads SQTIHQWPATLVQPVGSPLSLECTVEGTSNPNLYWYRQAAGRGLQLLFYSVGIGQISSEVPQNLSASRPQDRQFILSSKKLLLSDSGFYLCAWSFGSGNQPQHFGDGTRLSIL.

The chain is built from TRBV6-6 and TRBJ1-5; D is perhaps TRBD1 (6 bases). The V and J ends lost 11 bases and 5 bases respectively, with 16 bases between them. The CDR3 is 13 residues long. Looked up from germline, CDR1 is MNHNY and CDR2 is SVGAGI (reference sequence). The CDR3 sequence: CAGSRGQDQPQHF. The CDR3 bases are TGTGCCGGGTCTCGGGGGCAGGATCAGCCCCAGCATTTT.